The source of this T cell receptor (beta chain) is a study of T cells expressing NK-cell markers. Points on this clonotype: Its antigen is still unknown.

This CDR3 comprises 16 residues. From germline, CDR1 is PRHDT and CDR2 FYEKMQ (reference sequence). One entry per CDR3 protein, without DNA, is what TCRdb gives after re-calling the 5' RACE reads. The sample totals about 550,000 distinct CDR3 sequences. The study's findings and limits: Dominant NKG2C+ clonotypes accounted for roughly 1.0-7.0% of CD8+ T cells in more than 5 donors.

The TCR comes from a man between 18 and 29 years old in good health. Sequencing was carried out using blood T cells: a sorted CD56 or NKG2C T cell subset, CD4+ or CD8+ T cells, or bulk PBMC T cells (not recorded which). The chain links TRBV13 to TRBJ2-7. The CDR3 is CASSSGLWPGSYEQYF.